The table lists the clone carrying this T cell receptor beta chain with a few counts. The data are from a study of T cell repertoires in cytomegalovirus infection. TCRdb reprocessed the reads via MiXCR and lists one record per CDR3 protein. This table has roughly 500,000 distinct CDR3 sequences, 15% to 20% appearing once. Trimming left V 2 bases short and J 6 bases short, with 12 bases between. The CDR3 loop spans 14 amino acids. Germline V lookup: CDR1 SGHAT, CDR2 FQNNGV. Sequencing was carried out using CD8+ T cells from PBMCs. This sequence joins TRBV11-2 and TRBJ2-3; possibly TRBD2 for D (7 bases). This TCR was recovered from a human donor in good health (CMV status not recorded). Some clones in this sample may be carry-over from other donors' samples. The CDR3 coding sequence is TGTGCCAGCAGCTTACCGGGGGGCAGGGATACGCAGTATTTT. Protein product: CASSLPGGRDTQYF. Drawing the rest from reference TRBV11-2 and TRBJ2-3, the complete variable domain is EAGVAQSPRYKIIEKRQSVAFWCNPISGHATLYWYQQILGQGPKLLIQFQNNGVVDDSQLPKDRFSAERLKGVDSTLKIQPAKLEDSAVYLCASSLPGGRDTQYFGPGTRLTVL.